This TCR beta chain is from a study of blood T cell repertoires in COVID-19. Looking at the study overall: In each case, the material was cDNA or gDNA derived from T cells, B-cell-depleted T cells, or PBMCs.

Original data processing: Reference gene primer amplification yielded estimated nucleated cell counts. Sequencing used immunoSEQ multiplex PCR; TCRdb keeps in-frame clones, though not all of them. V and J calls and clone size are copied from that table; D and trimming were computed from the DNA. The sample has tens of thousands of clones, under 85% seen once. Specimen: peripheral blood. This TCR came from a man between 65 and 79 years old with active COVID-19.

CDR3 residues: CASSLGTGDTEAFF. For the CDR3, the DNA is TGTGCCAGCTCACTGGGGACAGGGGATACTGAAGCTTTCTTT. The rearrangement joins TRBV18 to TRBJ1-1; 10 bases match TRBD1. Looked up from germline, CDR1 is KGHSH and CDR2 is LQKENI. This CDR3 has 14 amino acids. J gave up 5 bases and V 4 bases, and 4 bases lay outside the gene matches. The full variable domain, with the rest looked up from reference TRBV18 and TRBJ1-1, is NAGVMQNPRHLVRRRGQEARLRCSPMKGHSHVYWYRQLPEEGLKFMVYLQKENIIDESGMPKERFSAEFPKEGPSILRIQQVVRGDSAAYFCASSLGTGDTEAFFGQGTRLTVV.